Following are 3 T cell receptor beta chains from one sample sequenced in a study of blood T cell repertoires in COVID-19. Sequencing was performed with immunoSEQ multiplex PCR; in TCRdb, only in-frame clones are kept and a portion is missing. The table records roughly 200,000 clones, roughly nine tenths of them present only once. The sample comprised peripheral blood. These receptors were obtained from a woman aged 18-30 years who had recovered from COVID-19.

The V and J genes are TRBV19 and TRBJ1-1, with D possibly matching TRBD1 (5 bases). Germline V gene lookup returns CDR1 LNHDA and CDR2 SQIVND (reference sequence). This CDR3 contains 12 residues. Between the trimmed V and J ends, which lost 10 bases and 6 bases, there was a span of 15 bases. CDR3 nucleotide sequence: TGTGCCACGCAGGGTTTGAGCTCTGAAGCTTTCTTT. Its protein product is CATQGLSSEAFF.

The chain links TRBV30 to TRBJ2-7; D unclear. V was cut by 0 bases and J by 1 base, with 10 bases left in between. Germline CDR1 GTSNPN, CDR2 SVGIG (reference sequence). CDR3 length equals 14 residues. The CDR3 is CAWSVGQPSYEQYF. CDR3 sequence (DNA): TGTGCCTGGAGTGTTGGGCAGCCTTCCTACGAGCAGTACTTC.

This clone is a singleton in its sample. The chain employs TRBV19 and TRBJ2-7, with 8 bases aligning to TRBD1. Unmatched junction bases numbered 3, after V lost 2 bases and J lost 0 bases. The V gene's germline CDR1 is LNHDA and CDR2 SQIVND (reference sequence). This CDR3 has 15 amino acids. The CDR3 is CASSILGQGSYEQYF. CDR3 nucleotides: TGTGCCAGTAGTATACTAGGACAGGGCTCCTACGAGCAGTACTTC.